This T cell receptor (beta chain) was captured in a study of blood T cell repertoires in COVID-19. Overall study context: Sample material is recorded as cDNA or gDNA derived from T cells, B-cell-depleted T cells, or PBMCs.

Study processing details: Nucleated cell counts were estimated from reference gene primer amplification. The table came from immunoSEQ multiplex PCR; TCRdb's copy has only in-frame clones and leaves some out. Clonal size and the V and J genes are those of that table, whereas D and trimming came from the DNA. The sample holds approximately 68,000 clones, 86% seen once. This CDR3 has 15 amino acids. V lost 4 bases to trimming and J lost 4 bases; unmatched junction nucleotides: 8. CDR1 and CDR2 (germline): SGHDT, YYEEEE. This clonotype originated in a woman aged 55 to 70 with acute or convalescent COVID-19. The V gene is TRBV5-6, the J gene TRBJ1-2; 9 bases agree with TRBD1. Sequencing was carried out using peripheral blood. The CDR3 reads CASSNGTGRFYGYTF. The CDR3 region has the DNA TGTGCCAGCAGCAACGGGACAGGGCGCTTCTATGGCTACACCTTC.